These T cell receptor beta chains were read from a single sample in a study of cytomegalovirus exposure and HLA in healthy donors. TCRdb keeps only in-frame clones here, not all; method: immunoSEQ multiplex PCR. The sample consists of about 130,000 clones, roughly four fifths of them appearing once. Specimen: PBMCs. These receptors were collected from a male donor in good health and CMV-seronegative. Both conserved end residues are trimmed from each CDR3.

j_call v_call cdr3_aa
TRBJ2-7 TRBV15 ATGTGGYEQY
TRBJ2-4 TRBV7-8 ASSLAVASGSGNIQY
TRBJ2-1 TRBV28 ASSSRNRNEQF
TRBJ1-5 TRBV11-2 ASSQDRDQPQH
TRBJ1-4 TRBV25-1 ASSGPRWESGNEKLF
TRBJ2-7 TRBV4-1 ASSTGNLYEQY
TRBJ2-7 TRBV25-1 ASSESLTPTYEQY
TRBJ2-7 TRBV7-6 ASSLGQEQY
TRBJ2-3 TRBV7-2 ASSFGPPAGGLGDTQY
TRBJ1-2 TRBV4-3 ASSQPGQDGYT
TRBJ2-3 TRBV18 ASSPLQGAAQY
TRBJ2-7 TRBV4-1 ASSQGAGFPSYEQY
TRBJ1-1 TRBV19 ATGVQNTEAF
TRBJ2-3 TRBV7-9 ASSPVTGDTQY
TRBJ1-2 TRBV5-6 ASSLGRGSVGYT
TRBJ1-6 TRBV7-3 ASRVGSGRGSYNSPLH
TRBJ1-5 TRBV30 AWSTESQPQH
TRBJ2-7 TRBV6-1 ASSGTTYEQY
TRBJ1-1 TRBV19 ASSIVGQTNTEAF
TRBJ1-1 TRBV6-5 ASSYYWGAEAF
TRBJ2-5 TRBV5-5 ASSYGTGQETQY
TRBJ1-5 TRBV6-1 ASVRSGQPNQPQH
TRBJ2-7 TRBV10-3 AISVYTGYEQY
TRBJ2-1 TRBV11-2 ASSLDYSYNEQF
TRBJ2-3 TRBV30 AWIRGLGDTQY